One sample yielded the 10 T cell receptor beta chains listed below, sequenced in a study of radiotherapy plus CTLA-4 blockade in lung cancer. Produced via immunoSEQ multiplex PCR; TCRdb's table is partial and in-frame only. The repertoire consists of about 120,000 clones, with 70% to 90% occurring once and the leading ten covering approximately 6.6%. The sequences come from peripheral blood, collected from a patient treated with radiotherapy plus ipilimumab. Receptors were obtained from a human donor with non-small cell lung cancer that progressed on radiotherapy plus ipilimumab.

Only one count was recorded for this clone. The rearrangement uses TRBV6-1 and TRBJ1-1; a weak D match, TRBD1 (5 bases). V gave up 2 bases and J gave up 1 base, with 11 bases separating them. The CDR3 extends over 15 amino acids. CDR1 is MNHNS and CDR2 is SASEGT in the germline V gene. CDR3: CASSESGYGNTEAFF. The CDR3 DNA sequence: TGTGCCAGCAGTGAATCAGGGTACGGGAACACTGAAGCTTTCTTT.

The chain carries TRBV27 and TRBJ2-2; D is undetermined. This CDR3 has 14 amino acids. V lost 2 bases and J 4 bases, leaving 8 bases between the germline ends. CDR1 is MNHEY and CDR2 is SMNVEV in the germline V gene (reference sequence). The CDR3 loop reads CASSLQPVTGELFF. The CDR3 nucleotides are TGTGCCAGCAGTTTACAACCGGTCACCGGGGAGCTGTTTTTT.

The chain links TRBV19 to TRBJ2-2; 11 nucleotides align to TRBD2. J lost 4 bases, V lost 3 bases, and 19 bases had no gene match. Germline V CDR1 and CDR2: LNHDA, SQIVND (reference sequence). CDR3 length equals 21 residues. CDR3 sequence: CASSIRGSQSIAGGSTGELFF. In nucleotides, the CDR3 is TGTGCCAGTAGTATTAGGGGCAGCCAGAGCATAGCGGGAGGGTCCACCGGGGAGCTGTTTTTT.

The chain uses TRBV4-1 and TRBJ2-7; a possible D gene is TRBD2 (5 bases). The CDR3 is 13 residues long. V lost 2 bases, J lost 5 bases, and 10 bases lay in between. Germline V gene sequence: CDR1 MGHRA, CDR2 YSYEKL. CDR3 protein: CASSQRGSHEQYF. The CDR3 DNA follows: TGCGCCAGCAGCCAACGGGGTTCCCACGAGCAGTACTTC.

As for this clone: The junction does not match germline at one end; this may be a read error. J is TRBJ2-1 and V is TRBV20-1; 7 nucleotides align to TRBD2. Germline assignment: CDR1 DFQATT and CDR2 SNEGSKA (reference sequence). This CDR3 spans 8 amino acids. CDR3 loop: CSAGRGVF. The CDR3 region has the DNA TGCAGTGCTGGCCGGGGGGTCTTC.

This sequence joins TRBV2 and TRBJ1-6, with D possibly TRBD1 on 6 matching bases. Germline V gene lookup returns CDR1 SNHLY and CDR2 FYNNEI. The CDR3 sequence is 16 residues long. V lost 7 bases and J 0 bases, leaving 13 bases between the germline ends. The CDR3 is CASTTTGSSYNSPLHF. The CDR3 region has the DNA TGTGCCAGCACCACTACAGGGAGCTCCTATAATTCACCCCTCCACTTT.

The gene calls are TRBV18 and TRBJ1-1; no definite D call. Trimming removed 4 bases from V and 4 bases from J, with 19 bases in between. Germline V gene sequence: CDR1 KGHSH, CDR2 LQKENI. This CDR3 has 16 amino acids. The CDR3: CASSRNSEFIATEAFF. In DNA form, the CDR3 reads TGTGCCAGCTCACGAAATTCCGAGTTCATTGCCACTGAAGCTTTCTTT.

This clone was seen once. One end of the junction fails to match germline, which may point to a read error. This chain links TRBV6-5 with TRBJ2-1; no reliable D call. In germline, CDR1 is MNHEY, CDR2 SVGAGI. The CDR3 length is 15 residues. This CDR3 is CASSYVSISHNEQFF. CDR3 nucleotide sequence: TGTGCCAGCAGTTACGTGTCTATCTCCCACAATGAGCAGTTCTTC.

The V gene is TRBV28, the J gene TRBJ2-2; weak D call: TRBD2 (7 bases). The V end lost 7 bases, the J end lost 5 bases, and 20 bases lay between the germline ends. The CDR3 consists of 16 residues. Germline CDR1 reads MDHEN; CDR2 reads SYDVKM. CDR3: CASTNGGATFTGELFF. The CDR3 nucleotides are TGTGCCAGCACCAATGGGGGGGCGACGTTTACCGGGGAGCTGTTTTTT.

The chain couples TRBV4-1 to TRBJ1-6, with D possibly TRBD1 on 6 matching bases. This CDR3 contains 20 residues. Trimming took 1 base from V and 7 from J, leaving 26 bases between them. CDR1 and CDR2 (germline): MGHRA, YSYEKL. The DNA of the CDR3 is TGCGCCAGCAGCCAAGGTTTAAATCGGGGGCCGTCACCACTGAATTCACCCCTCCACTTT. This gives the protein CASSQGLNRGPSPLNSPLHF.